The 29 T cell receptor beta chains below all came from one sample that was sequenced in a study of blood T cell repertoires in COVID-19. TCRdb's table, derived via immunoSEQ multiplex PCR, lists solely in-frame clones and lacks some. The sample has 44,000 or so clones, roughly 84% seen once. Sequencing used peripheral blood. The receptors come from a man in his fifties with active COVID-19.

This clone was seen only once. The CDR3 DNA reads TGTGCCAGCAGCTTGGGGGCGGGGGCCCAGGGAGAGACCCAGTACTTC. Translating gives CASSLGAGAQGETQYF. The J gene is TRBJ2-5, the V gene TRBV5-4, with D tentatively TRBD2 (7 bases). The CDR3 runs 16 residues. V was trimmed by 0 bases and J by 4 bases, leaving 16 bases between them. Germline V gene data show CDR1 as SGHNT and CDR2 as YYREEE (reference sequence).

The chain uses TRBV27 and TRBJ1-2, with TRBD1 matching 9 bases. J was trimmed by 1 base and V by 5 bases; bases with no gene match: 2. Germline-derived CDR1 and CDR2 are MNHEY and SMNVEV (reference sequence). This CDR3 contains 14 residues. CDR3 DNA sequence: TGTGCCAGCAGTGGACAGGGGCTTAACTATGGCTACACCTTC. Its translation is CASSGQGLNYGYTF.

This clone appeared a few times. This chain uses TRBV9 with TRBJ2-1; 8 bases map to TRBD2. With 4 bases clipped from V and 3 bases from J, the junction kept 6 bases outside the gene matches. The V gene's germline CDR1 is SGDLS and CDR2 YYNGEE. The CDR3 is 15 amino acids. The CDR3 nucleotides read TGTGCCAGCAGCCCTCGGACTAGCAGCTACAATGAGCAGTTCTTC. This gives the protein CASSPRTSSYNEQFF.

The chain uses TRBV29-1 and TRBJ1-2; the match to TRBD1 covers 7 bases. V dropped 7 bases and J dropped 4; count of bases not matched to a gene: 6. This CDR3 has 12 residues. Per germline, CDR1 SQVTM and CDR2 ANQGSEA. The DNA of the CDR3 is TGCAGCGCCCGACAGGGAGGCTATGGCTACACCTTC. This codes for CSARQGGYGYTF.

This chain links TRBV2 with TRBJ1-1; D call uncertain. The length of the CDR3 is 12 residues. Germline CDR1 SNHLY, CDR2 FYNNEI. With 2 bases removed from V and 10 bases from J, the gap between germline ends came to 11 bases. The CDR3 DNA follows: TGTGCCAGCAGTGAAAGGCTGGGGAGAGCTTTCTTT. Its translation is CASSERLGRAFF. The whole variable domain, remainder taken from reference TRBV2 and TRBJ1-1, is EPEVTQTPSHQVTQMGQEVILRCVPISNHLYFYWYRQILGQKVEFLVSFYNNEISEKSEIFDDQFSVERPDGSNFTLKIRSTKLEDSAMYFCASSERLGRAFFGQGTRLTVV.

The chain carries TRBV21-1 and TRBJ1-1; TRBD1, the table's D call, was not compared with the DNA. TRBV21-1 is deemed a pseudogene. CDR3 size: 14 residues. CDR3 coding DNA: TGTGCCAGCAGCATCGGACAGGGGAGCACTGAAGCTTTCTTT. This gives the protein CASSIGQGSTEAFF.

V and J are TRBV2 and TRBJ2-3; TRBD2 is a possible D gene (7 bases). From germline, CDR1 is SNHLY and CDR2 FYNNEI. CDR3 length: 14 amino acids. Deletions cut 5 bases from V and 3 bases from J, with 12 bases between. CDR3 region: CASSIRGGTDTQYF. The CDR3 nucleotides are TGTGCCAGCAGTATAAGGGGGGGTACAGATACGCAGTATTTT.

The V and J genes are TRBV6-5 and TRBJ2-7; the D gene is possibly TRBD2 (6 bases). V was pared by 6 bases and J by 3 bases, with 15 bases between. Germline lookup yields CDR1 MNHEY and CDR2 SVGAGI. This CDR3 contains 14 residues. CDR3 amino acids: CASSKQAGNYEQYF. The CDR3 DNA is TGTGCCAGCAGCAAACAGGCGGGAAACTACGAGCAGTACTTC.

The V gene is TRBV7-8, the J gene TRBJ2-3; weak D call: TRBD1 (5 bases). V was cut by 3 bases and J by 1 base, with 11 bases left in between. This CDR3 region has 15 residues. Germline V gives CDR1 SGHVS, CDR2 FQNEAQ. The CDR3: CASSLFRAGTDTQYF. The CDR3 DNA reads TGTGCCAGCAGCTTGTTCAGGGCAGGCACAGATACGCAGTATTTT.

CDR3 in DNA: TGTGCCAGCAGCTTAGATCAGGAGAACACTGAAGCTTTCTTT. As protein: CASSLDQENTEAFF. The chain links TRBV13 to TRBJ1-1; no definite D call. V was cut by 1 base and J by 1 base, with 7 bases left in between. Germline-derived CDR1 and CDR2 are PRHDT and FYEKMQ (reference sequence). The CDR3 is made up of 14 amino acids. The full variable domain, its missing parts supplied by reference TRBV13 and TRBJ1-1, is AAGVIQSPRHLIKEKRETATLKCYPIPRHDTVYWYQQGPGQDPQFLISFYEKMQSDKGSIPDRFSAQQFSDYHSELNMSSLELGDSALYFCASSLDQENTEAFFGQGTRLTVV.

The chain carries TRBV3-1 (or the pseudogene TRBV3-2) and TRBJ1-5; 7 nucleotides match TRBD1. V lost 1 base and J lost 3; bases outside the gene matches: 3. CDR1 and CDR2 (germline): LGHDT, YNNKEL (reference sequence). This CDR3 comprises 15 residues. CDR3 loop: CASSQGQGFNQPQHF. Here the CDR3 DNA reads TGTGCCAGCAGCCAAGGACAGGGTTTCAATCAGCCCCAGCATTTT.

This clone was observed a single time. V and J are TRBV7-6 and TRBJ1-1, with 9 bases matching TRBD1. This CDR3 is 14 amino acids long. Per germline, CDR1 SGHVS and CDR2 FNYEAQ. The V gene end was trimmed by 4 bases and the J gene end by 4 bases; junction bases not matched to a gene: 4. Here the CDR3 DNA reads TGTGCCAGCAGCTCCGGACAGGGGAGCACTGAAGCTTTCTTT. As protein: CASSSGQGSTEAFF.

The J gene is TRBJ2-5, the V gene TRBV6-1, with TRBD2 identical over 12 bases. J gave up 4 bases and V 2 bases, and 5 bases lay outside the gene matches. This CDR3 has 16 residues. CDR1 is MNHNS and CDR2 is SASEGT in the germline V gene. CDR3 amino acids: CASSESLAGGGETQYF. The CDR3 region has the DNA TGTGCCAGCAGTGAATCCCTAGCGGGGGGGGGAGAGACCCAGTACTTC.

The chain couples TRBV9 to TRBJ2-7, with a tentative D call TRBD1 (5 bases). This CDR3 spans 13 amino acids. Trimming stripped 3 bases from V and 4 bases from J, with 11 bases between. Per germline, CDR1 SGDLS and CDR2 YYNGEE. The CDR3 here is CASSGTRDYEQYF. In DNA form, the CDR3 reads TGTGCCAGCAGCGGAACCAGGGATTACGAGCAGTACTTC.

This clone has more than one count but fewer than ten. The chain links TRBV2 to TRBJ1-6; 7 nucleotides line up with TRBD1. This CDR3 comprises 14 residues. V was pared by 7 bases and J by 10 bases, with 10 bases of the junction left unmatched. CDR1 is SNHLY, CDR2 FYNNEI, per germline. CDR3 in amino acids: CASTLDRLGSPLHF. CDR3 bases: TGTGCCAGCACCCTGGACAGGTTAGGCTCACCCCTCCACTTT.

This CDR3 reads CASSFDDRAEDQETQYF. CDR3 DNA sequence: TGTGCCAGCAGCTTCGACGACAGGGCGGAAGACCAAGAGACCCAGTACTTC. V usage is TRBV7-9 and J usage is TRBJ2-5, with TRBD1 identical over 7 bases. Germline-derived CDR1 and CDR2 are SEHNR and FQNEAQ (reference sequence). CDR3 length equals 17 residues. Trimming removed 3 bases from V and 0 bases from J; junction bases left unmatched: 10.

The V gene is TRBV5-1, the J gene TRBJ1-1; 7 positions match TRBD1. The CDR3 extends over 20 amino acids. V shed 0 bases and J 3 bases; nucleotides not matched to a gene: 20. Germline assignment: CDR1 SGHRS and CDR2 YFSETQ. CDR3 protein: CASSLVRQQGEGRIDTEAFF. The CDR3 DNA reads TGCGCCAGCAGCTTGGTCAGGCAGCAGGGGGAAGGAAGGATTGACACTGAAGCTTTCTTT.

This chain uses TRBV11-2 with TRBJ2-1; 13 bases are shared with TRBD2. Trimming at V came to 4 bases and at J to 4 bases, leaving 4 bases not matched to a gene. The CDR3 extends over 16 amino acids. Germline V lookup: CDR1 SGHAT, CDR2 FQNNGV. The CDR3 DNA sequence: TGTGCCAGCAGCTACACTAGCGGGGGGGGATACAATGAGCAGTTCTTC. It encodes CASSYTSGGGYNEQFF.

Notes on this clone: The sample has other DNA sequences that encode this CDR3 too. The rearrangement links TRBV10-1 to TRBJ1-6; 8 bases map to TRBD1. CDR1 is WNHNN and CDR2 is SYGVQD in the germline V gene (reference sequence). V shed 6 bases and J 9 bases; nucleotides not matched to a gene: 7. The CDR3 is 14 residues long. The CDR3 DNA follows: TGCGCCAGCAGCGACGGACAGGGAGGTTCACCCCTCCACTTT. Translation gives CASSDGQGGSPLHF.

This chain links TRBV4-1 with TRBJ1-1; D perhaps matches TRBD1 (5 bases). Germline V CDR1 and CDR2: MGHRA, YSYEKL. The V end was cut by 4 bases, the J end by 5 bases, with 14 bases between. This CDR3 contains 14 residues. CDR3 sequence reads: CASSRTGGRTEAFF. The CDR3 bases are TGCGCCAGCAGCCGTACCGGGGGGAGGACTGAAGCTTTCTTT.

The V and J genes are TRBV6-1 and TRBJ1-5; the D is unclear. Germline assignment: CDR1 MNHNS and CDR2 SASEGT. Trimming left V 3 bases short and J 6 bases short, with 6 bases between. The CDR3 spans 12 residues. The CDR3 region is CASSDLVQPQHF. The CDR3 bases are TGTGCCAGCAGTGATTTAGTTCAGCCCCAGCATTTT.

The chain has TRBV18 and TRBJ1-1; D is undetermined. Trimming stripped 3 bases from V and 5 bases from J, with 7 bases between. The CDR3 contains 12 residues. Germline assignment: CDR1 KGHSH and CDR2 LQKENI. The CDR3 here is CASSPRVTEAFF. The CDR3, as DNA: TGTGCCAGCTCACCGAGGGTTACTGAAGCTTTCTTT.

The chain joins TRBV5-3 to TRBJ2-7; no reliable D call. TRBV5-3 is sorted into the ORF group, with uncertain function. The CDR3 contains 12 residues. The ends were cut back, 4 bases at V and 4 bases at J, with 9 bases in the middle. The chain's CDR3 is CARSHRNYEQYF. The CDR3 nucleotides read TGTGCCAGAAGCCACAGAAATTACGAGCAGTACTTC.

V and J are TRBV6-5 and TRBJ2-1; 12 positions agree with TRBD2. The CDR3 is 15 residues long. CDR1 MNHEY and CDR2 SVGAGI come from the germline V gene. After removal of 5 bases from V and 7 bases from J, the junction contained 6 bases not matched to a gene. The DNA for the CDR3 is TGTGCCAGCAGTCAAACTAGCGGGGGGATGAATGAGCAGTTCTTC. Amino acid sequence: CASSQTSGGMNEQFF.

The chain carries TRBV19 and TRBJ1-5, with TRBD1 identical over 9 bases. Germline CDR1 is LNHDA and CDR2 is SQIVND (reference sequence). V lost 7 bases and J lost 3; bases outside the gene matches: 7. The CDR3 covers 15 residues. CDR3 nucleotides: TGTGCCAGTACCACCGGACAGGGGTACAATCAGCCCCAGCATTTT. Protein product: CASTTGQGYNQPQHF.

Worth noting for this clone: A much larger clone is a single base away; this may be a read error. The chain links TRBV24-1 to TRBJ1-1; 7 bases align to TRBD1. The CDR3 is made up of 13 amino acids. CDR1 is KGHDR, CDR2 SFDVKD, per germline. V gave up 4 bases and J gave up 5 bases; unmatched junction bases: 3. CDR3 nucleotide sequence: TGTGCCACCAGTGACCCGACAGGGACTGAAGCTTTCTTT. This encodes CATSDPTGTEAFF.

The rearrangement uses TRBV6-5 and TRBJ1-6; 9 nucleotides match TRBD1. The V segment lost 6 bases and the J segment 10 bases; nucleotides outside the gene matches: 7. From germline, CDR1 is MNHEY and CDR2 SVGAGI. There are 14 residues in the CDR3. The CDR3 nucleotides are TGTGCCAGCAGACATCCGGGACAGGGCTCACCCCTCCACTTT. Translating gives CASRHPGQGSPLHF.

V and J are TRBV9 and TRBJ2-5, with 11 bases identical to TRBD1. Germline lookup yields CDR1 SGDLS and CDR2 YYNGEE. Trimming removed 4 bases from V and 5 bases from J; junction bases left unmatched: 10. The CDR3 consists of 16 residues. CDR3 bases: TGTGCCAGCAGCCCCTGGACAGGGGGCGCGTATGAGACCCAGTACTTC. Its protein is CASSPWTGGAYETQYF.

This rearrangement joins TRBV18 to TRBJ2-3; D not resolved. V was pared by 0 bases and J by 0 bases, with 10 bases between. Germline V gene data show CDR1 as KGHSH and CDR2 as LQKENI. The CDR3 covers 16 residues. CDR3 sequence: CASSPPNMPSTDTQYF. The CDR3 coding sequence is TGTGCCAGCTCACCACCGAACATGCCTAGCACAGATACGCAGTATTTT. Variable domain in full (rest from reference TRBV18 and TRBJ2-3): NAGVMQNPRHLVRRRGQEARLRCSPMKGHSHVYWYRQLPEEGLKFMVYLQKENIIDESGMPKERFSAEFPKEGPSILRIQQVVRGDSAAYFCASSPPNMPSTDTQYFGPGTRLTVL.